The 14 T cell receptor beta chains below come from one sample, sequenced in a study of identical twins (dated by TCRdb to the mid-2010s). Libraries were prepared through 5' RACE. Sequenced on an Illumina HiSeq 2000. TCRdb itself trimmed the public reads at Q25 with fastp, ran MiXCR and retained productive beta chains. Rows are combined by CDR3 protein, so each entry shows the most common genes and DNA. This sample has hundreds of thousands of distinct CDR3 sequences in its table, and less than 10% of those were observed once. The ten largest clones take up around 0.95% of the sample. The same specimen was also included in a second study, on yellow fever vaccine responses in identical twins.

Sequenced sample: PBMCs. Receptor source: a woman younger than 30 in good health.

In its sample, this clonotype was seen a few times. The rearrangement uses TRBV7-2 and TRBJ1-1; D ambiguous. From germline, CDR1 is SGHTA and CDR2 FQGNSA. V lost 2 bases and J 5 bases, leaving 9 bases between the germline ends. The CDR3 contains 13 residues. CDR3 coding DNA: TGTGCCAGCAGCTTATTCGTGGAGACTGAAGCTTTCTTT. This encodes CASSLFVETEAFF.

The chain joins TRBV2 to TRBJ1-2; D is undetermined. Germline V CDR1 and CDR2: SNHLY, FYNNEI. Deletions cut 2 bases from V and 4 bases from J, with 5 bases between. The CDR3 contains 12 residues. The CDR3 DNA reads TGTGCCAGCAGTGAACTCAGCTATGGCTACACCTTC. Translation: CASSELSYGYTF. The complete variable domain, with remaining parts taken from reference TRBV2 and TRBJ1-2, reads EPEVTQTPSHQVTQMGQEVILRCVPISNHLYFYWYRQILGQKVEFLVSFYNNEISEKSEIFDDQFSVERPDGSNFTLKIRSTKLEDSAMYFCASSELSYGYTFGSGTRLTVV.

This clonotype has a count of ten or more. The rearrangement links TRBV29-1 to TRBJ2-3, with a tentative D call TRBD1 (6 bases). This CDR3 comprises 14 residues. The germline gives CDR1 SQVTM, CDR2 ANQGSEA. V was pared by 4 bases and J by 1 base, with 12 bases between. The CDR3 loop reads CSVARGVGTDTQYF. The CDR3 DNA sequence: TGCAGCGTTGCCAGGGGAGTTGGCACAGATACGCAGTATTTT.

This clonotype was observed a handful of times. The chain combines TRBV9 with TRBJ2-1; TRBD2 agrees at 12 bases. From germline, CDR1 is SGDLS and CDR2 YYNGEE. The CDR3 is 15 amino acids. The J segment lost 8 bases and the V segment lost 3 bases, leaving 6 bases of the junction unmatched. CDR3 in amino acids: CASSGASGGAHEQFF. The CDR3 DNA reads TGTGCCAGCAGCGGGGCTAGCGGGGGGGCCCATGAGCAGTTCTTC. Combining the CDR3 with reference TRBV9 and TRBJ2-1 gives the whole variable domain DSGVTQTPKHLITATGQRVTLRCSPRSGDLSVYWYQQSLDQGLQFLIQYYNGEERAKGNILERFSAQQFPDLHSELNLSSLELGDSALYFCASSGASGGAHEQFFGPGTRLTVL.

This clonotype showed up just a few times. The chain is built from TRBV29-1 and TRBJ2-5; 13 nucleotides agree with TRBD2. V shed 3 bases, J shed 2 bases, and the junction held 9 bases outside the gene matches. Germline-derived CDR1 and CDR2 are SQVTM and ANQGSEA. The CDR3 consists of 17 residues. CDR3 nucleotides: TGCAGCGTTGAGGTCGGACTAGCGGGGGCTATTCAAGAGACCCAGTACTTC. Translated, it gives CSVEVGLAGAIQETQYF.

This clonotype was seen only a few times. This chain uses TRBV4-2 with TRBJ2-3; TRBD2 aligns across 13 bases. CDR1 and CDR2 from the germline V gene are LGHNA and YNFKEQ. This CDR3 comprises 17 residues. V was clipped by 2 bases and J by 1 base; unmatched bases: 3. CDR3 in DNA: TGTGCCAGCAGCCAAAGAGGGACTAGCGGGGGCACAGATACGCAGTATTTT. Its protein is CASSQRGTSGGTDTQYF.

CDR3: CASSSRWTGELFF. DNA of the CDR3: TGTGCCAGCAGTTCTAGGTGGACCGGGGAGCTGTTTTTT. The chain uses TRBV12-3 or TRBV12-4 and TRBJ2-2; no clear D. The germline V and J ends were trimmed by 4 bases and 5 bases, with 8 bases remaining between them. The CDR3 loop spans 13 amino acids.

This clonotype occurred a few times. The gene calls are TRBV10-3 and TRBJ2-3; TRBD2 might be the D (6 bases). This CDR3 has 15 amino acids. Germline CDR1 and CDR2: ENHRY and SYGVKD. With 3 bases removed from V and 2 bases from J, the gap between germline ends came to 12 bases. CDR3 amino acids: CAISDGGTYTDTQYF. CDR3 DNA sequence: TGTGCCATCAGTGACGGCGGGACCTACACAGATACGCAGTATTTT.

This clonotype was seen a few times. The V gene is TRBV9, the J gene TRBJ2-3, with TRBD1 as a possible D gene (6 bases). This CDR3 contains 14 residues. Per the germline V gene, CDR1 is SGDLS and CDR2 is YYNGEE. Deletions cut 0 bases from V and 8 bases from J, with 13 bases between. The CDR3 DNA reads as TGTGCCAGCAGCGTAGGAGGGGGTTTCGGTACGCAGTATTTT. It codes for CASSVGGGFGTQYF.

This clonotype was counted between two and nine times. CDR3 sequence reads: CASSEQGYNEQFF. The CDR3 DNA follows: TGCGCCAGCAGTGAGCAGGGGTACAATGAGCAGTTCTTC. The gene calls are TRBV10-2 and TRBJ2-1, with D perhaps matching TRBD1 (6 bases). Germline V gene data show CDR1 as WSHSY and CDR2 as SAAADI. V was trimmed by 2 bases and J by 4 bases, leaving 6 bases between them. This CDR3 region has 13 residues.

The chain joins TRBV4-3 to TRBJ2-5; D might be TRBD2 (7 bases). Germline values: CDR1 LGHNA, CDR2 YSLEER. Trimming stripped 3 bases from V and 5 bases from J, with 16 bases between. The length of the CDR3 is 15 residues. The CDR3 DNA reads TGCGCCAGCAGCCAGGAAAGGGGGGGAAAGGAGACCCAGTACTTC. Residues: CASSQERGGKETQYF.

The chain recombines TRBV29-1 with TRBJ1-5, with D possibly being TRBD1 (5 bases). The germline gives CDR1 SQVTM, CDR2 ANQGSEA. The V and J ends lost 0 bases and 6 bases respectively, with 12 bases between them. The CDR3 covers 14 residues. In nucleotides, the CDR3 is TGCAGCGTTGAAGATGGGGGTTTCGGTCAGCCCCAGCATTTT. It is translated as CSVEDGGFGQPQHF.

The J gene is TRBJ2-7, the V gene TRBV20-1; D call uncertain. The V end was cut by 0 bases, the J end by 2 bases, with 8 bases between. CDR1 is DFQATT and CDR2 is SNEGSKA in the germline V gene (reference sequence). The CDR3 consists of 13 residues. The CDR3 region is CSARDGPTYEQYF. The CDR3 coding sequence is TGCAGTGCTAGAGATGGGCCAACCTACGAGCAGTACTTC.

A few counts support this clonotype. The chain recombines TRBV7-2 with TRBJ2-7; TRBD2 aligns across 13 bases. Per germline, CDR1 SGHTA and CDR2 FQGNSA. CDR3 length equals 16 residues. J gave up 7 bases and V 6 bases, and 12 bases lay outside the gene matches. CDR3 nucleotide sequence: TGTGCCAGCAGTCAAGGAAGGACTAGCGGGGGTAGGGAGCAGTACTTC. Its translation is CASSQGRTSGGREQYF. The full variable domain, with the rest looked up from reference TRBV7-2 and TRBJ2-7, is GAGVSQSPSNKVTEKGKDVELRCDPISGHTALYWYRQSLGQGLEFLIYFQGNSAPDKSGLPSDRFSAERTGGSVSTLTIQRTQQEDSAVYLCASSQGRTSGGREQYFGPGTRLTVT.